This T cell receptor (beta chain) was sequenced during a study of cytomegalovirus exposure and HLA in healthy donors. At the level of the study: Both the 120 or so validation repertoires and the 600 to 750 first-cohort repertoires used the same platform, as reported by a later analysis.

CDR1 is LNHDA and CDR2 is SQIVND in the germline V gene (reference sequence). CDR3 length: 14 residues. Trimming removed 5 bases from V and 2 bases from J; junction bases left unmatched: 5. About this clone: Its antigen is as yet unknown.

Study results and caveats: The study flagged fewer than 200 TCR beta chains as cytomegalovirus-associated.

Only in-frame clones appear in the TCRdb table, and some are missing; sequencing was by immunoSEQ multiplex PCR. The data contain about 220,000 clones, 80% to 95% of them singletons. This sequence was found in a woman younger than 35 in good health and CMV-seronegative. The chain is built from TRBV19 and TRBJ1-1; 7 positions match TRBD1. The material sequenced was PBMCs. This chain's CDR3 is CASSPQGINTEAFF. CDR3 nucleotides: TGTGCCAGTAGTCCACAGGGGATTAACACTGAAGCTTTCTTT.